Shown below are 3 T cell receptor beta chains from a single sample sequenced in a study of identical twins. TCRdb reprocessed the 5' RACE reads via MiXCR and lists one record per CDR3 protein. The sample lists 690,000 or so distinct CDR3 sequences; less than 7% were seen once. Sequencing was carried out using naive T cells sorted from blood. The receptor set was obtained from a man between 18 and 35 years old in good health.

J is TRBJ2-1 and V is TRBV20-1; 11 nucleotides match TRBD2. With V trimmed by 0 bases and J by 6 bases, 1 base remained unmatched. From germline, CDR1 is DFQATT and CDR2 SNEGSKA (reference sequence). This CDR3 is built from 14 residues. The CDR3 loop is CSARELAGGNEQFF. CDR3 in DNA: TGCAGTGCTAGAGAGCTAGCGGGAGGCAATGAGCAGTTCTTC.

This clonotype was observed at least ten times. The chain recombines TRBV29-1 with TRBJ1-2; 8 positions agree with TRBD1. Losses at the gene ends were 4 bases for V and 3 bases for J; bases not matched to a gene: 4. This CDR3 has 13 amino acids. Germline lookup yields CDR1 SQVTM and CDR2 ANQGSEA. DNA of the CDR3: TGCAGCGTTGGACAGGGGCGAGACTATGGCTACACCTTC. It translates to CSVGQGRDYGYTF.

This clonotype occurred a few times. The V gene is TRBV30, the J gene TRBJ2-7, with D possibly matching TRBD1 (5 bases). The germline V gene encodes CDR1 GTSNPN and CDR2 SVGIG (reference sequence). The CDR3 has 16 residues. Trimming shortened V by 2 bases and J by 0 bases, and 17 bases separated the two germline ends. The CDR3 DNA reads TGTGCCTGGAGTCATGTCACCAGGGCTATCTCCTACGAGCAGTACTTC. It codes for CAWSHVTRAISYEQYF. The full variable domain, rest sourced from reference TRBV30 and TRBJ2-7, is SQTIHQWPATLVQPVGSPLSLECTVEGTSNPNLYWYRQAAGRGLQLLFYSVGIGQISSEVPQNLSASRPQDRQFILSSKKLLLSDSGFYLCAWSHVTRAISYEQYFGPGTRLTVT.